This TCR beta chain comes out of a study of blood T cell repertoires in COVID-19. Across the whole study: Samples came from the United States, Italy and Spain, spanning acute and convalescent COVID-19. The analysed material was cDNA or gDNA that came from T cells, B-cell-depleted T cells, or PBMCs.

Original processing notes: For nucleated cells, counts were estimated from reference gene primer amplification. This table comes from immunoSEQ multiplex PCR, and its TCRdb copy is limited to in-frame clones, with some not included. D and trimming come from the DNA, and the V and J calls and clone size come from that table. The sample consists of under 130,000 clones, around 90% of them appearing once. Trimming pared 5 bases from V and 14 bases from J, leaving 13 bases between. The CDR3 spans 11 residues. Germline values: CDR1 LNHDA, CDR2 SQIVND (reference sequence). This rearrangement joins TRBV19 to TRBJ2-1, with D possibly matching TRBD2 (6 bases). Sequenced material: peripheral blood. The clonotype was recovered from a woman in her sixties or seventies with acute or convalescent COVID-19. The CDR3, as DNA: TGTGCCAGTAGTCCGGGGGAACGAAAGTTCTTC. Translating it yields CASSPGERKFF.